The T cell receptor beta chain described here comes from a study of Ad26.COV2.S vaccination and SARS-CoV-2 variants (dated by TCRdb to the early 2020s). About the full investigation: Donors in the vaccine arm were drawn from COV1001, a phase I-IIa trial of Ad26.COV2.S in healthy adults that was multicentre, randomized, double-blind and placebo-controlled. TCRbeta repertoire sequencing served as the tool for gauging how specific and how broad the SARS-CoV-2-reactive T cell receptors were following Ad26.COV2.S vaccination. Investigators did not know the trial group allocation while performing experiments and assessing outcomes. The TCR-sequenced set comprised approximately 32 samples: approximately 19 Ad26.COV2.S vaccine recipients, 5 placebo recipients and 8 SARS-CoV-2 convalescent individuals. Ad26.COV2.S was administered intramuscularly at a dose of 5x10^10 or 1x10^11 viral particles, either as one shot or as two shots given 56 days apart. Participants in the trial were split at random into five groups of five each, receiving low-dose or high-dose Ad26.COV2.S once or twice, or else placebo on both occasions.

The treatment or condition label on this specimen signifies: 15 to 20 received Ad26.COV2.S at low or high dose, single or two shots; roughly five received placebo; per-sample allocation not given. For vaccine and placebo recipients, repertoires were sequenced using samples collected on day 63 after the first injection. Cohort 1b enrolled fewer than 30 adults aged 18-55 years at a single site in Boston, USA, between 29 July and 7 August 2020. Ad26.COV2.S was a replication-incompetent adenovirus type 26 vector that expressed a prefusion-stabilized SARS-CoV-2 spike protein derived from the original Wuhan strain. With regard to this clone: The specificity of this receptor is unknown. Within one base of it there is no much larger clone, and no base qualities were kept.

The immunoSEQ Assay was used to sequence TCRbeta CDR3 regions. After extraction, genomic DNA underwent amplification by bias-controlled multiplex PCR, followed by high-throughput sequencing. As for how the authors treated the data: Collapsing and filtering of sequences were performed to quantify the absolute abundance of each unique TCRbeta CDR3 region. T cell fraction was estimated by normalizing TCRbeta template counts to usable DNA, with usable DNA measured through amplification of reference genes found in all nucleated cells. Repertoire TCRs were annotated as SARS-CoV-2-specific when V gene, CDR3 amino acid sequence and J gene were exactly matched to a known reactive TCR set. The reference SARS-CoV-2 TCR set was derived from MIRA and filtered for enrichment in COVID-19-positive ImmuneCODE repertoires, a step that removed public or cross-reactive TCRs. Drawing on the MIRA antigens, annotated TCRs were analysed further at the level of specific ORF or position within ORF. Depth was the summed frequency of annotated unique rearrangements, while breadth was defined as annotated unique rearrangements over total unique productive rearrangements. Two-sided Wilcoxon rank-sum tests were used to compare TCR breadth between groups. TCRdb took over this immuneACCESS table, retaining in-frame rearrangements with V and J assigned. Such tables are incomplete; in checked studies, under half of the missing clones stem from an unresolved V gene, and the remainder is unexplained. That table is the source of V, J and clone size, and D and trimming were worked out from the DNA. Counted in this sample were 350,000 to 500,000 clones; roughly 87% of them appeared once. The ten top clones hold about 4.4% of the sample.

Broader findings and caveats from the paper: Comparing responses between vaccine doses or regimens was not something the study was powered to do. The authors noted that total T cell responses may have been underestimated by the TCR breadth and depth analyses. Non-spike TCR breadth was comparable between vaccine and placebo recipients, consistent with the vaccine containing only spike. Compared with placebo recipients, Ad26.COV2.S recipients showed higher spike-specific TCR breadth (P = 0.0014). After vaccination, substantial breadth of spike-specific CD8+ and CD4+ T cell responses was reported.

This receptor was obtained from a person aged 18 to 59 who received the Ad26.COV2.S COVID-19 vaccine or a placebo. The material sequenced was peripheral blood, taken in a trial of Ad26.COV2.S vaccine versus placebo.

The CDR3 region reads CASSVVGVNSPLHF. The sequenced DNA is TGTGCCAGCAGCGTAGTAGGGGTTAATTCACCCCTCCACTTT. This chain joins TRBV9 to TRBJ1-6, with TRBD1 tentatively as D gene (5 bases match). The CDR3 spans 14 residues, from the cysteine through the phenylalanine. The CDR3 DNA has 42 bases and is translated from base 1. Relative to germline, V is 0 bases shorter and J is 6 bases shorter, with 7 bases between their ends. The germline V gene gives CDR1 as SGDLS and CDR2 as YYNGEE.